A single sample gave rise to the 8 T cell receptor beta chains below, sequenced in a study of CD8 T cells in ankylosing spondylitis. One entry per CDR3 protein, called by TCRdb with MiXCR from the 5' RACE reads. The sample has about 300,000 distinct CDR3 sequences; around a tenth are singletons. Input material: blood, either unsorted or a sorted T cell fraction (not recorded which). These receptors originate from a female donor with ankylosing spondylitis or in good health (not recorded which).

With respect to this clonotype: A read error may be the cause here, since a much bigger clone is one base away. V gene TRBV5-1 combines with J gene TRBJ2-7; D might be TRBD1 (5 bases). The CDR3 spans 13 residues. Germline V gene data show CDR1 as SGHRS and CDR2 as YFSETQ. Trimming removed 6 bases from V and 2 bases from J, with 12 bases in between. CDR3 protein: CASTSRQPYEQYF. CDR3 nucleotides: TGCGCCAGCACGTCTCGACAGCCCTACGAGCAGTACTTC.

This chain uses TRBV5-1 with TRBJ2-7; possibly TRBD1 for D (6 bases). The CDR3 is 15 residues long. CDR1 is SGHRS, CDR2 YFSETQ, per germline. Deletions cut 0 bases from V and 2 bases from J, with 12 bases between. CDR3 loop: CASSLGAAGAYEQYF. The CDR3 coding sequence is TGCGCCAGCAGCTTGGGCGCAGCAGGGGCCTACGAGCAGTACTTC.

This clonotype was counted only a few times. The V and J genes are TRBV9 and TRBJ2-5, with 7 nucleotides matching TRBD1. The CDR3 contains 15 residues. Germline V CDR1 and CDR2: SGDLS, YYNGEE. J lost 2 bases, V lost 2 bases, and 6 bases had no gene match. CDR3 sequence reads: CASSVGGQDQETQYF. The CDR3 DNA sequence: TGTGCCAGCAGCGTGGGCGGACAGGATCAAGAGACCCAGTACTTC.

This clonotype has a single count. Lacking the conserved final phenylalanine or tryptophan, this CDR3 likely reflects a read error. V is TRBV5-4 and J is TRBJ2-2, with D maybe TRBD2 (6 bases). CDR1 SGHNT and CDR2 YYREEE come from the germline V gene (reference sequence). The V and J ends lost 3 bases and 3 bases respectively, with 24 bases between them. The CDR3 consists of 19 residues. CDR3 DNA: TGTGCCAGCAGCTCGCTCGCCGGGCTAGCGCTGTGGGACACCGGGGAGCTGTTTTTA. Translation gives CASSSLAGLALWDTGELFL.

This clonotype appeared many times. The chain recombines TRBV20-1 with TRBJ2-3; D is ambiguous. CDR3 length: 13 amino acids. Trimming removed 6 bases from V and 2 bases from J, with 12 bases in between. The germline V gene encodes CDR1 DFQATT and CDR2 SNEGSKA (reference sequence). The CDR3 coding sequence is TGCAGTGCCCATACTCTCTTCACAGATACGCAGTATTTT. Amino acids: CSAHTLFTDTQYF.

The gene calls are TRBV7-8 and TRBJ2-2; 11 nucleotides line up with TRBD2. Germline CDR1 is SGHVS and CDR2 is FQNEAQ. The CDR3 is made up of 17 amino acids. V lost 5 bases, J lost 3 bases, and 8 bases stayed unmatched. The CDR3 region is CASSPIGTSGYTGELFF. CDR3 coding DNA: TGTGCCAGCAGCCCAATAGGGACTAGCGGTTACACCGGGGAGCTGTTTTTT.

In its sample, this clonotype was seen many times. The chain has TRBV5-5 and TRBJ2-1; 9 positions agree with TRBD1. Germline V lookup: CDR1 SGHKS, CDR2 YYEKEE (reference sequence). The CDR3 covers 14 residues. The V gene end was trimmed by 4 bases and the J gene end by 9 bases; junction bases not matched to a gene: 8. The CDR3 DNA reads TGTGCCAGCAGCCCTCGGACAGGGGCGAGTGAGCAGTTCTTC. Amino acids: CASSPRTGASEQFF.

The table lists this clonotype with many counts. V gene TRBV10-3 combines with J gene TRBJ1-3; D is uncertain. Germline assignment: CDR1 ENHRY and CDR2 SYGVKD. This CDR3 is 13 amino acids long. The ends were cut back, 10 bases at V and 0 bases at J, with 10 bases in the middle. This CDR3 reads CATMGFSGNTIYF. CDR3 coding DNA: TGTGCCACTATGGGCTTCTCTGGAAACACCATATATTTT.